This section outlines one TCR beta chain sequence together with its context. Its specificity is not known. Clones were read by immunoSEQ multiplex PCR, and TCRdb kept only the in-frame ones, dropping some. The table has 75,000 to 100,000 clones, roughly 80% seen once; the top ten hold roughly 5%. The data derive from a study of OX40 agonist ivuxolimab in advanced cancers. Overall study results and limits: Expansion of clones was among the lowest in partial responders at 0.1-3.0 mg/kg. Some patients who did not respond also had low normalized T-cell clonal expansion. The study observed clonal expansion of CD4+ and CD8+ blood T cells by week 6 at 0.1 to 3.0 mg/kg.

Germline V gene sequence: CDR1 LNHDA, CDR2 SQIVND (reference sequence). This CDR3 spans 13 amino acids. V shed 3 bases and J shed 5 bases, with 11 bases lying between them. The sequencing here drew on CD4+ or CD8+ T cells sorted from blood, taken in a trial of the OX40 agonist ivuxolimab. This chain uses TRBV19 with TRBJ2-7; perhaps TRBD1 as D (5 bases). The receptor was isolated from an adult with an advanced solid tumor such as melanoma, head and neck, liver or kidney cancer. CDR3 in DNA: TGTGCCAGTAGTATCCGTTACAGGAACGAGCAGTACTTC. Encoded protein: CASSIRYRNEQYF.